Each of the 31 T cell receptor beta chains below was sequenced from the same sample in a study of blood T cell repertoires in COVID-19. TCRdb's table, derived via immunoSEQ multiplex PCR, lists solely in-frame clones and lacks some. Here the sample spans tens of thousands of clones, roughly 80% being singletons. Material: peripheral blood. The receptors originated from a man aged 55 to 70 with active or convalescent COVID-19.

The rearrangement uses TRBV6-5 and TRBJ2-5, with 9 bases fitting TRBD1. CDR1 is MNHEY, CDR2 SVGAGI, per germline. J was trimmed by 4 bases and V by 7 bases; bases with no gene match: 10. The CDR3 totals 15 residues. The CDR3 nucleotides read TGTGCCAGCACCCCCGGACAGGGGAATCGAGAGACCCAGTACTTC. The encoded protein is CASTPGQGNRETQYF.

This clone was seen more than once but under ten times. This rearrangement joins TRBV6-4 to TRBJ1-2; D is unresolved. CDR1 MRHNA and CDR2 SNTAGT come from the germline V gene. This CDR3 is built from 15 residues. The V end lost 0 bases, the J end lost 3 bases, and 11 bases lay between the germline ends. The CDR3 protein is CASSDSPGGHYGYTF. For the CDR3, the DNA is TGTGCCAGCAGTGACTCCCCGGGAGGGCACTATGGCTACACCTTC.

The chain carries TRBV3-1 (or the pseudogene TRBV3-2) and TRBJ2-1, with 9 bases matching TRBD2. The V and J ends lost 0 bases and 8 bases, in that order; junction bases with no gene match: 8. This CDR3 is built from 16 residues. CDR1 and CDR2 (germline): LGHDT, YNNKEL (reference sequence). CDR3 protein: CASSQEAGGLVHEQFF. The CDR3 DNA sequence: TGTGCCAGCAGCCAAGAAGCGGGGGGCCTAGTGCATGAGCAGTTCTTC.

This clone appeared a few times. The chain combines TRBV19 with TRBJ1-5; 12 bases match TRBD1. The CDR3 extends over 15 amino acids. V gave up 6 bases and J gave up 2 bases; unmatched junction bases: 2. CDR1 is LNHDA and CDR2 is SQIVND in the germline V gene (reference sequence). The CDR3 sequence is CASRGTGGGNQPQHF. CDR3 DNA sequence: TGTGCCAGTAGAGGGACAGGGGGCGGCAATCAGCCCCAGCATTTT.

This CDR3 is CASVGRTGSYNEQFF. The CDR3 bases are TGTGCCAGCGTGGGGCGGACAGGCTCCTACAATGAGCAGTTCTTC. The V gene is TRBV7-9, the J gene TRBJ2-1, with 7 bases lining up with TRBD1. With V trimmed by 8 bases and J by 0 bases, 7 bases remained unmatched. Germline values: CDR1 SEHNR, CDR2 FQNEAQ (reference sequence). The CDR3 runs to 15 residues.

This clone showed up just a few times. This sequence joins TRBV4-3 and TRBJ1-2; D is ambiguous. Trimming removed 0 bases from V and 4 bases from J, with 12 bases in between. The germline V gene has CDR1 LGHNA and CDR2 YSLEER. This CDR3 comprises 15 residues. The CDR3 loop is CASSQDNSLTYGYTF. The CDR3 DNA is TGCGCCAGCAGCCAAGATAACAGCCTAACCTATGGCTACACCTTC.

The V gene is TRBV9, the J gene TRBJ2-5; 9 nucleotides agree with TRBD2. J was trimmed by 5 bases and V by 0 bases; bases with no gene match: 8. Germline loops: CDR1 SGDLS, CDR2 YYNGEE. The CDR3 spans 16 residues. CDR3 residues: CASSVGGGGAGETQYF. The CDR3 DNA is TGTGCCAGCAGCGTAGGAGGCGGGGGGGCCGGTGAGACCCAGTACTTC.

V usage is TRBV7-9 and J usage is TRBJ1-1, with 7 bases matching TRBD1. The CDR3 is 14 amino acids. CDR1 is SEHNR, CDR2 FQNEAQ, per germline (reference sequence). Unmatched junction bases numbered 6, after V lost 2 bases and J lost 6 bases. The CDR3 here is CASSLFFQGAEAFF. The CDR3 DNA reads as TGTGCCAGCAGCTTATTTTTCCAGGGGGCTGAAGCTTTCTTT.

The chain carries TRBV11-2 and TRBJ2-3; 7 bases are shared with TRBD2. Germline values: CDR1 SGHAT, CDR2 FQNNGV. V trimming: 5 bases; J trimming: 3 bases; junction bases outside the gene matches: 8. There are 15 residues in the CDR3. The CDR3 nucleotides are TGTGCCAGCAGCGCGGTGGGGGGGTCGACAGATACGCAGTATTTT. Protein: CASSAVGGSTDTQYF.

V and J are TRBV30 and TRBJ1-5; D possibly corresponds to TRBD1 (6 bases). Looked up from germline, CDR1 is GTSNPN and CDR2 is SVGIG (reference sequence). The CDR3 has 14 amino acids. With 3 bases removed from V and 6 bases from J, the gap between germline ends came to 15 bases. This chain's CDR3 is CAWRPPQTGQPQHF. CDR3 nucleotides: TGTGCCTGGAGACCACCCCAGACAGGTCAGCCCCAGCATTTT.

V is TRBV25-1 and J is TRBJ2-7, with TRBD1 identical over 9 bases. This CDR3 has 14 amino acids. The germline gives CDR1 MGHDK, CDR2 SYGVNS. V lost 3 bases to trimming and J lost 5 bases; unmatched junction nucleotides: 5. The CDR3, as DNA: TGTGCCAGCAGTGAGTCCGGGACAGGGCACGAGCAGTACTTC. Its protein product is CASSESGTGHEQYF.

The chain uses TRBV9 and TRBJ1-3; D might be TRBD1 (6 bases). Trimming left V 4 bases short and J 0 bases short, with 14 bases between. Per the germline V gene, CDR1 is SGDLS and CDR2 is YYNGEE. CDR3 length: 16 residues. In DNA, the CDR3 is TGTGCCAGCAGCCCCGGGACATTGCTCTCTGGAAACACCATATATTTT. Residues: CASSPGTLLSGNTIYF.

The V gene is TRBV6-5, the J gene TRBJ2-7, with D possibly TRBD2 on 6 matching bases. Germline loops: CDR1 MNHEY, CDR2 SVGAGI. CDR3 size: 11 residues. V lost 6 bases and J lost 3, with 6 bases in between. The CDR3 DNA reads TGTGCCAGCAGGGGGGGCTACGAGCAGTACTTC. This encodes CASRGGYEQYF.

This clone was detected only once. This rearrangement joins TRBV2 to TRBJ1-2, with no clear D. The CDR3 covers 12 residues. CDR1 and CDR2 (germline): SNHLY, FYNNEI. The V gene lost 3 bases and the J gene lost 4 bases, with 6 bases spanning the gap. The CDR3 DNA sequence: TGTGCCAGCAGTGATCAGGCCTATGGCTACACCTTC. Translating it yields CASSDQAYGYTF.

CDR3 protein: CSVGETGTYSYNEQFF. CDR3 sequence (DNA): TGCAGCGTTGGAGAGACAGGTACCTACTCCTACAATGAGCAGTTCTTC. The V gene is TRBV29-1, the J gene TRBJ2-1; tentative D call: TRBD1 (6 bases). V was clipped by 4 bases and J by 0 bases, with 16 bases between them. CDR1 is SQVTM, CDR2 ANQGSEA, per germline. The CDR3 extends over 16 amino acids.

V usage is TRBV7-2 and J usage is TRBJ1-6, with 8 bases aligning to TRBD1. V shed 5 bases, J shed 7 bases, and the junction held 7 bases outside the gene matches. Germline CDR1 is SGHTA and CDR2 is FQGNSA. The CDR3 runs 15 residues. This CDR3 is CASSPRTGWNSPLHF. The CDR3 DNA reads as TGTGCCAGCAGCCCCCGGACAGGGTGGAATTCACCCCTCCACTTT.

The chain couples TRBV4-1 to TRBJ2-2; 9 nucleotides align to TRBD2. J was trimmed by 3 bases and V by 0 bases; bases with no gene match: 2. The germline V gene encodes CDR1 MGHRA and CDR2 YSYEKL. This CDR3 comprises 16 residues. Here the CDR3 DNA reads TGCGCCAGCAGCCAAGAGGCGGGGGGGTACACCGGGGAGCTGTTTTTT. Residues: CASSQEAGGYTGELFF.

This clone was detected only a few times. This chain joins TRBV19 and TRBJ2-5, with a possible D match to TRBD2 (7 bases). Germline CDR1 reads LNHDA; CDR2 reads SQIVND (reference sequence). The V end was cut by 9 bases, the J end by 5 bases, with 16 bases between. The CDR3 spans 13 residues. The chain's CDR3 is CASGGGAWETQYF. CDR3 sequence (DNA): TGTGCCAGCGGAGGGGGGGCTTGGGAGACCCAGTACTTC.

The chain is built from TRBV9 and TRBJ2-5; a possible D gene is TRBD2 (7 bases). The CDR3 consists of 15 residues. The V gene lost 0 bases and the J gene lost 1 base, with 10 bases spanning the gap. CDR1 SGDLS and CDR2 YYNGEE come from the germline V gene. This chain's CDR3 is CASSVAGGFQETQYF. CDR3 DNA sequence: TGTGCCAGCAGCGTAGCGGGGGGCTTCCAAGAGACCCAGTACTTC.

The V and J genes are TRBV14 and TRBJ2-7; 8 bases fit TRBD2. CDR1 is SGHDN and CDR2 is FVKESK in the germline V gene. The CDR3 has 19 amino acids. J was trimmed by 2 bases and V by 0 bases; bases with no gene match: 15. CDR3 DNA sequence: TGTGCCAGCAGCCAAGATCGGGGGGGGCACAGGTCTGGAACCTACGAGCAGTACTTC. Translated, it gives CASSQDRGGHRSGTYEQYF.

This chain connects TRBV6-5 to TRBJ1-1, with 7 positions matching TRBD1. CDR1 and CDR2 (germline): MNHEY, SVGAGI. V was clipped by 8 bases and J by 0 bases; unmatched bases: 3. The CDR3 is 13 residues long. For the CDR3, the DNA is TGTGCCAGCCACAGGGGTATGAACACTGAAGCTTTCTTT. Translated: CASHRGMNTEAFF.

This clone was recorded a few times. The CDR3 is CASELGGLGSPLHF. The DNA of the CDR3 is TGTGCCAGCGAGCTTGGGGGGTTAGGCTCACCCCTCCACTTT. The V and J genes are TRBV7-2 and TRBJ1-6; the D gene is possibly TRBD1 (5 bases). The length of the CDR3 is 14 residues. CDR1 and CDR2 (germline): SGHTA, FQGNSA. Trimming removed 8 bases at V and 10 bases at J, with 18 bases between.

This chain joins TRBV4-3 and TRBJ1-1, with a weak D call TRBD1 (5 bases). CDR1 is LGHNA and CDR2 is YSLEER in the germline V gene. With 1 base removed from V and 6 bases from J, the gap between germline ends came to 18 bases. This CDR3 region has 16 residues. This CDR3 reads CASSQGAGSRDAEAFF. CDR3 nucleotide sequence: TGCGCCAGCAGCCAAGGGGCAGGCTCGCGGGACGCTGAAGCTTTCTTT.

The rearrangement joins TRBV7-6 to TRBJ2-2, with D tentatively TRBD2 (6 bases). This CDR3 has 18 amino acids. Trimming shortened V by 5 bases and J by 1 base, and 20 bases separated the two germline ends. The germline V gene encodes CDR1 SGHVS and CDR2 FNYEAQ. In DNA, the CDR3 is TGTGCCAGCAGCCGCCGGGGTTCGGGGGTTAGGAACACCGGGGAGCTGTTTTTT. Its translation: CASSRRGSGVRNTGELFF.

This chain connects TRBV29-1 to TRBJ1-3, with D tentatively TRBD1 (5 bases). Germline assignment: CDR1 SQVTM and CDR2 ANQGSEA. V was clipped by 3 bases and J by 7 bases, with 10 bases between them. This CDR3 contains 12 residues. CDR3 in amino acids: CSVESEGNTIYF. The CDR3 region has the DNA TGCAGCGTTGAGTCGGAGGGGAACACCATATATTTT.

J is TRBJ2-1 and V is TRBV11-2, with TRBD2 identical over 11 bases. V trimming: 1 base; J trimming: 0 bases; junction bases outside the gene matches: 2. Germline V gene data show CDR1 as SGHAT and CDR2 as FQNNGV. The CDR3 contains 17 residues. For the CDR3, the DNA is TGTGCCAGCAGCTTAGCTCTAGCGGGGGGCTCCTACAATGAGCAGTTCTTC. Encoded protein: CASSLALAGGSYNEQFF.

The chain links TRBV7-2 to TRBJ2-3, with a weak D call TRBD1 (6 bases). Germline values: CDR1 SGHTA, CDR2 FQGNSA. V was shortened by 1 base and J by 7 bases, with 12 bases between the two germline ends. This CDR3 contains 14 residues. The DNA for the CDR3 is TGTGCCAGCAGCTTAGGGGGGCAGGGAAATACGCAGTATTTT. Amino acids: CASSLGGQGNTQYF.

The chain links TRBV4-2 to TRBJ2-3, with 7 nucleotides matching TRBD2. CDR1 is LGHNA and CDR2 is YNFKEQ in the germline V gene. The ends lost 1 base at V and 2 bases at J; junction bases unmatched: 3. The CDR3 is made up of 15 amino acids. CDR3 nucleotides: TGTGCCAGCAGCCAAGGCCTAGCGGCCACAGATACGCAGTATTTT. Its translation is CASSQGLAATDTQYF.

The V gene is TRBV19, the J gene TRBJ2-7, with 7 positions matching TRBD1. The junction had 6 bases not matched to a gene; V was cut back by 1 base and J by 6 bases. CDR3 length: 14 residues. CDR1 is LNHDA, CDR2 SQIVND, per germline (reference sequence). CDR3 in amino acids: CASSIGRDSGEQYF. The DNA of the CDR3 is TGTGCCAGTAGTATAGGCCGGGACAGTGGCGAGCAGTACTTC.

The chain recombines TRBV15 with TRBJ1-4; no definite D call. CDR3 length: 15 residues. Looked up from germline, CDR1 is LNHNV and CDR2 is YYDKDF (reference sequence). Trimming pared 0 bases from V and 11 bases from J, leaving 16 bases between. CDR3 sequence (DNA): TGTGCCACCAGCAGAGACAAATCCTCGACTGAGAAACTGTTTTTT. Protein sequence: CATSRDKSSTEKLFF.

This clone appeared once. The chain uses TRBV18 and TRBJ2-6; TRBD1 matches 10 bases. Germline lookup yields CDR1 KGHSH and CDR2 LQKENI. Germline trimming cut 0 bases from V and 1 base from J; bases unmatched to any gene: 0. The CDR3 runs to 17 residues. The CDR3: CASSPPGQGSGANVLTF. The DNA of the CDR3 is TGTGCCAGCTCACCACCGGGACAGGGGTCTGGGGCCAACGTCCTGACTTTC.